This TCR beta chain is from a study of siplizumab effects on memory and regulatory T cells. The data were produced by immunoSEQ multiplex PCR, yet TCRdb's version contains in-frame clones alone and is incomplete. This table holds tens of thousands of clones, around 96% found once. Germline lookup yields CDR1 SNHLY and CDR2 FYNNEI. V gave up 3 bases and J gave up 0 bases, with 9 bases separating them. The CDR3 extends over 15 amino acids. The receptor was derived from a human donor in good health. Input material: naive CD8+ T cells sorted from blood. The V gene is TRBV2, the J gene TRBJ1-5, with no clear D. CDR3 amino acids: CASSDSWDSNQPQHF. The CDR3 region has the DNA TGTGCCAGCAGTGATTCTTGGGATAGCAATCAGCCCCAGCATTTT. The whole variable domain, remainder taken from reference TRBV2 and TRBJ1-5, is EPEVTQTPSHQVTQMGQEVILRCVPISNHLYFYWYRQILGQKVEFLVSFYNNEISEKSEIFDDQFSVERPDGSNFTLKIRSTKLEDSAMYFCASSDSWDSNQPQHFGDGTRLSIL.